This section outlines one T cell receptor (beta chain) sequence together with its context. The antigen is not known. This sample is part of a study of cytomegalovirus exposure and HLA in healthy donors. The study's findings and limits: Within a later analysis, the majority of CMV-associated TCR beta chains appeared HLA-restricted. An Asian-associated ancestry cluster reportedly showed fewer N-insertions than the roughly 670-donor mean in a later analysis.

In nominal health when sampled, donors likely had unrecorded immune exposures nonetheless. Looked up from germline, CDR1 is LGHNA and CDR2 is YSLEER. The V and J ends lost 6 bases and 7 bases, in that order; junction bases with no gene match: 10. The CDR3 is 15 amino acids. Both 60 Vbeta primers and 13 Jbeta primers went into the PCR. TCRdb keeps only in-frame clones here, not all; method: immunoSEQ multiplex PCR. The sample includes 95,000 to 150,000 clones. The sequence came from a man aged 25 to 45 in good health and CMV-seronegative. Sequencing was carried out using PBMCs. V is TRBV4-3 and J is TRBJ2-1, with 9 positions matching TRBD1. The DNA for the CDR3 is TGCGCCAGCAGTCGTGGACAGGGGATGTTTAATGAGCAGTTCTTC. Translation: CASSRGQGMFNEQFF.